The source of this TCR beta chain is a study of T cell repertoires in cytomegalovirus infection. In the study overall: Based on public TCR beta signatures, there were indications of CMV infection and of a matching HLA type. Regarding the study as a whole: The study found HLA-C-restricted CMV-specific TCR beta clonotypes dominating the ex vivo response.

MiXCR, applied by TCRdb to the reads, yields one record per CDR3 protein. The profile shows about 570,000 distinct CDR3 sequences, approximately 40% of them singletons. Germline CDR1 and CDR2: MDHEN and SYDVKM. The CDR3 extends over 15 amino acids. Trimming pared 4 bases from V and 5 bases from J, leaving 17 bases between. As regards this clonotype: What it binds is unknown.

The chain combines TRBV28 with TRBJ2-5, with D possibly being TRBD2 (7 bases). The sequence was collected from a human donor in good health (CMV status not recorded). Some clones in this sample may be carry-over from other donors' samples. Sequenced here: cultured PBMCs, sampled from culture after CMV antigen stimulation. The CDR3, as DNA: TGTGCCAGCAGTTCAGCCGGAGGGGGGGAGGAGACCCAGTACTTC. Amino acid sequence: CASSSAGGGEETQYF. The full variable domain, with the rest looked up from reference TRBV28 and TRBJ2-5, is DVKVTQSSRYLVKRTGEKVFLECVQDMDHENMFWYRQDPGLGLRLIYFSYDVKMKEKGDIPEGYSVSREKKERFSLILESASTNQTSMYLCASSSAGGGEETQYFGPGTRLLVL.